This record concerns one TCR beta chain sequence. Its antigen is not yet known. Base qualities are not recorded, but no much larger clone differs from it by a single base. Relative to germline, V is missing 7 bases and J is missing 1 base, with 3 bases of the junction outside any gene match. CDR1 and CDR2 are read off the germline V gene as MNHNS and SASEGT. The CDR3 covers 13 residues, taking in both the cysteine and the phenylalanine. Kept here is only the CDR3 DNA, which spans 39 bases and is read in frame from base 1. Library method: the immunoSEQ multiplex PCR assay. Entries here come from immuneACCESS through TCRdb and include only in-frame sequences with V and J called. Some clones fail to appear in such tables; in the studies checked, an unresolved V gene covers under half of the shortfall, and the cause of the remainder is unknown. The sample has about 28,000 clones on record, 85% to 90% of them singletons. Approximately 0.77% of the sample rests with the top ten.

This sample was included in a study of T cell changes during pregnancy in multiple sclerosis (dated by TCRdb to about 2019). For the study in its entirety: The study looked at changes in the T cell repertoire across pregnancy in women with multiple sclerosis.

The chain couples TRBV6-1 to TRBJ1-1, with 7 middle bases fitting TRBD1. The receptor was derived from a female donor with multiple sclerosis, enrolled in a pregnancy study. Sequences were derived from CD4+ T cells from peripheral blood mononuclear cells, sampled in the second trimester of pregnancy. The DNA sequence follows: TGTGCCAGCACGGGACAGAGGAACACTGAAGCTTTCTTT. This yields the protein CASTGQRNTEAFF.